These T cell receptor beta chains were read from a single sample in a study of cytomegalovirus exposure and HLA in healthy donors. The repertoire was sequenced with immunoSEQ multiplex PCR; TCRdb's copy has only in-frame clones and lacks some. The sample has 100,000 or so clones; about three quarters are singletons. The sample taken for sequencing was PBMCs. The receptors come from a female donor in good health and CMV-seronegative. The CDR3 runs from the conserved cysteine through the conserved F or W. D genes are given only for firm matches. The size field is filled for only some rows; it gives once, few, many or a size class.

D	size	V	J	CDR3	DNA
.	.	TRBV4-3	TRBJ2-4	CASSQDLKNIQYF	TGCGCCAGCAGCCAAGACCTTAAAAACATTCAGTACTTC
TRBD1	.	TRBV16	TRBJ2-1	CASSDRGHEQFF	TGTGCCAGCAGCGACAGGGGCCATGAGCAGTTCTTC
.	.	TRBV6-6	TRBJ1-4	CASRTRVNEKLFF	TGTGCCAGCAGAACCCGGGTGAATGAAAAACTGTTTTTT
TRBD2	.	TRBV28	TRBJ2-1	CASSSGTSGGWSSYNEQFF	TGTGCCAGCAGTTCCGGGACTAGCGGGGGGTGGAGCTCCTACAATGAGCAGTTCTTC
TRBD2	.	TRBV7-3	TRBJ2-5	CASSLSGLALAGEQETQYF	TGTGCCAGCAGCTTATCCGGGTTAGCACTAGCGGGGGAACAAGAGACCCAGTACTTC
TRBD1	.	TRBV7-9	TRBJ1-2	CSSRGLLGGYTF	TGTTCCAGCAGGGGGCTCCTCGGCGGCTACACCTTC
.	.	TRBV30	TRBJ2-2	CAWSGQATGELFF	TGTGCCTGGAGTGGTCAGGCCACCGGGGAGCTGTTTTTT
.	.	TRBV19	TRBJ1-5	CASSPTWAGYSNQPQHF	TGTGCCAGTAGCCCGACTTGGGCGGGTTATAGCAATCAGCCCCAGCATTTT
TRBD2	.	TRBV9	TRBJ2-5	CASSVEELAGGLETQYF	TGTGCCAGCAGCGTAGAAGAACTAGCGGGGGGACTGGAGACCCAGTACTTC
TRBD2	.	TRBV5-1	TRBJ2-5	CASSAGTSQETQYF	TGCGCCAGCAGCGCGGGGACTAGCCAAGAGACCCAGTACTTC
TRBD1	.	TRBV4-3	TRBJ1-6	CASSQAGTDNSPLHF	TGCGCCAGCAGCCAAGCCGGGACAGATAATTCACCCCTCCACTTT
TRBD2	.	TRBV7-2	TRBJ2-5	CASSRMRSLAGGAETQYF	TGTGCCAGCAGCCGAATGCGATCACTAGCGGGGGGAGCGGAGACCCAGTACTTC
TRBD1	few	TRBV5-6	TRBJ1-2	CASSLFAGVPRGGYTF	TGTGCCAGCAGCTTGTTCGCCGGGGTACCCAGGGGGGGCTACACCTTC
TRBD1	.	TRBV11-2	TRBJ1-6	CASSGGTGGSYNSPLHF	TGTGCCAGCAGCGGGGGGACAGGGGGCTCCTATAATTCACCCCTCCACTTT
.	once	TRBV27	TRBJ1-3	CASSLTSGNTIYF	TGTGCCAGCAGTCTGACTTCTGGAAACACCATATATTTT
TRBD1	.	TRBV9	TRBJ1-3	CASSVDGTVGNTIYF	TGTGCCAGCAGCGTAGACGGGACAGTAGGAAACACCATATATTTT
.	.	TRBV7-9	TRBJ1-4	CASSFLVGNEKLFF	TGTGCCAGCAGCTTTTTGGTCGGTAATGAAAAACTGTTTTTT
TRBD1	.	TRBV5-6	TRBJ2-7	CASSFGPTGGYEQYF	TGTGCCAGCAGCTTTGGTCCCACAGGGGGCTACGAGCAGTACTTC
TRBD1	.	TRBV6-5	TRBJ1-5	CASRPTGAGNQPQHF	TGTGCCAGCAGGCCTACAGGGGCAGGCAATCAGCCCCAGCATTTT
.	.	TRBV9	TRBJ1-1	CASSVSQGYTEAFF	TGTGCCAGCAGCGTTTCCCAGGGGTACACTGAAGCTTTCTTT
.	few	TRBV2	TRBJ1-1	CASGRERLNTEAFF	TGTGCCAGCGGGAGGGAGAGATTGAACACTGAAGCTTTCTTT
.	once	TRBV5-1	TRBJ1-4	CASSLESGRREKLFF	TGCGCCAGCAGCTTGGAGTCAGGGCGCCGCGAAAAACTGTTTTTT
TRBD1	.	TRBV5-1	TRBJ2-1	CASSPGQGYYNEQFF	TGCGCCAGCAGCCCCGGACAGGGCTACTACAATGAGCAGTTCTTC
TRBD1	.	TRBV19	TRBJ1-5	CASKPDRVQSWPQHF	TGTGCCAGTAAACCAGACAGGGTCCAATCATGGCCCCAGCATTTT
TRBD1	.	TRBV10-3	TRBJ2-7	CAISDLGTGGYEQYF	TGTGCCATCAGTGACTTGGGGACAGGGGGCTACGAGCAGTACTTC
.	.	TRBV25-1	TRBJ2-7	CATGSLRGEQYF	TGTGCCACCGGTAGTTTAAGGGGTGAGCAGTACTTC
TRBD1	few	TRBV29-1	TRBJ1-4	CSVEVGQGDEKLFF	TGCAGCGTTGAAGTAGGACAGGGAGACGAAAAACTGTTTTTT
.	.	TRBV7-8	TRBJ2-2	CASSLVDSLTYTGELFF	TGTGCCAGCAGCTTAGTCGACAGCTTGACTTACACCGGGGAGCTGTTTTTT
TRBD1	few	TRBV5-6	TRBJ1-1	CASSLRDRIMNTEAFF	TGTGCCAGCAGCCTCCGGGACAGAATCATGAACACTGAAGCTTTCTTT
.	.	TRBV5-4	TRBJ2-2	CASSSVSGYTGELFF	TGTGCCAGCAGCTCGGTATCAGGGTATACCGGGGAGCTGTTTTTT
TRBD2	.	TRBV2	TRBJ2-2	CASSLRLAGATGELFF	TGTGCCAGCAGCCTCCGACTAGCGGGGGCCACCGGGGAGCTGTTTTTT
TRBD1	.	TRBV18	TRBJ2-7	CASSPGQLYEQYF	TGTGCCAGCTCACCGGGACAGCTCTACGAGCAGTACTTC
TRBD1	.	TRBV9	TRBJ1-2	CASRTGGPHGYTF	TGTGCCAGCAGAACAGGGGGCCCTCATGGCTACACCTTC
TRBD2	.	TRBV14	TRBJ2-7	CASSQDRGLAGVLSYEQYF	TGTGCCAGCAGCCAAGATCGTGGTCTAGCGGGGGTTCTCTCCTACGAGCAGTACTTC
.	.	TRBV18	TRBJ2-2	CASSPPTRTNTGELFF	TGTGCCAGCTCCCCCCCCACCAGGACAAACACCGGGGAGCTGTTTTTT
.	few	TRBV2	TRBJ1-2	CASPGRDGYTF	TGTGCCAGCCCGGGGAGGGATGGCTACACCTTC